The clone carrying this TCR beta chain was seen at least ten times. Trimming stripped 5 bases from V and 8 bases from J, with 14 bases between. The CDR3 consists of 13 residues. TCRdb recomputed calls from the 5' RACE reads with MiXCR, one row per CDR3 protein. The sample includes about 220,000 distinct CDR3 sequences, under 30% of them seen just once. This sample is part of a study of CD8 T cells in ankylosing spondylitis. Material for sequencing was blood, either unsorted or a sorted T cell fraction (not recorded which). The clonotype was recovered from a male donor with ankylosing spondylitis or in good health (not recorded which). The chain recombines TRBV12-3 or TRBV12-4 with TRBJ2-3; D remains ambiguous. The CDR3 loop reads CASSLSRTPTQYF. CDR3 DNA sequence: TGTGCCAGCAGTCTAAGTCGGACCCCTACGCAGTATTTT.